This TCR beta chain was observed in a study of blood T cell repertoires in COVID-19. Study-wide background: COVID-19 samples from acute and convalescent phases originated in the United States, Italy and Spain.

From germline, CDR1 is LGHNT and CDR2 FRNRAP. Losses at the gene ends were 5 bases for V and 5 bases for J; bases not matched to a gene: 2. This CDR3 contains 14 residues. Original methodology: Reference gene primer amplification yielded estimated nucleated cell counts. Sequencing used immunoSEQ multiplex PCR; TCRdb keeps in-frame clones, though not all of them. The DNA was the basis for D and trimming; V, J and clone size are from that table. The data hold about 230,000 clones, with 75% to 85% observed a single time. Specimen: peripheral blood. The chain links TRBV12-5 to TRBJ2-2; 10 bases fit TRBD2. The sequence derives from a woman aged 40 to 50 who had recovered from COVID-19. The CDR3 nucleotides read TGTGCTAGTGGTAGCGGGGGGGCGACCGGGGAGCTGTTTTTT. Translating it yields CASGSGGATGELFF.